One and the same sample provided the 28 T cell receptor beta chains below, sequenced in a study of tumor-infiltrating lymphocytes in primary liver carcinoma. Constant-region priming of 500 ng total RNA yielded TCR beta cDNA. It was through three nested multiplex PCR rounds of slightly modified ARM-PCR that TCR beta libraries arose. Use of TRBV1-TRBV30 forward primers with a C-beta reverse primer characterized the first two PCR rounds, which lasted ten to eleven cycles each. TCRdb re-analysed the multiplex PCR reads in MiXCR, keeping a single row per CDR3 protein. The sample has approximately 110,000 distinct CDR3 sequences; 64% are singletons. The study co-extracted DNA and RNA from around 20-30 mg of unsorted bulk tissue. The sample taken for sequencing was liver tumor tissue from sampling region 3. Regarding subset: tumor region T3, left-lateral pole. These receptors all stem from a woman aged 60-70 years with primary liver carcinoma and hepatitis B virus infection.

The J gene is TRBJ2-1, the V gene TRBV30, with D possibly being TRBD1 or TRBD2 (5 bases each). The CDR3 is 13 residues long. Germline values: CDR1 GTSNPN, CDR2 SVGIG (reference sequence). The CDR3 is CARHPGTLGEQFF. CDR3 nucleotide sequence: TGTGCACGGCACCCCGGGACCCTTGGTGAGCAGTTCTTC. Looking up the rest from reference TRBV30 and TRBJ2-1 gives the full variable domain: SQTIHQWPATLVQPVGSPLSLECTVEGTSNPNLYWYRQAAGRGLQLLFYSVGIGQISSEVPQNLSASRPQDRQFILSSKKLLLSDSGFYLCARHPGTLGEQFFGPGTRLTVL.

This clonotype was observed at least ten times. The chain has TRBV7-8 and TRBJ1-4; D not certain. This CDR3 is 13 amino acids long. V lost 3 bases and J lost 8, with 10 bases in between. Germline-derived CDR1 and CDR2 are SGHVS and FQNEAQ. The CDR3 region is CASSLGLGEKLFF. Written as DNA, the CDR3 is TGTGCCAGCAGCTTGGGATTGGGGGAAAAACTGTTTTTT.

On this clonotype itself: An end of the junction differs from the germline gene, which may be a read error. This rearrangement joins TRBV6-5 to TRBJ2-7, with D possibly called TRBD1 or TRBD2 (5 bases each). Germline CDR1 is MNHEY and CDR2 is SVGAGI. The CDR3 totals 17 residues. This chain's CDR3 is CTSSRNSGTGSLYEQYF. In DNA form, the CDR3 reads TGTACCAGCAGTCGCAATTCCGGGACGGGGAGCCTTTACGAGCAGTACTTC.

As regards this clonotype: In this CDR3 the conserved last residue, phenylalanine or tryptophan, is missing, so a read error is likely. The chain is built from TRBV11-2 and TRBJ2-3; a possible D gene is TRBD1 (5 bases). This CDR3 has 14 residues. Germline V gene lookup returns CDR1 SGHAT and CDR2 FQNNGV. The CDR3 region is CANSMGLPIDTQYL. CDR3 in DNA: TGTGCCAACAGCATGGGGCTTCCCATAGATACGCAGTATCTT.

Notes on this clonotype: Germline and junction disagree at one end, which may indicate a read error. This chain uses TRBV10-3 with TRBJ2-1, with 8 bases that match TRBD1. The germline V gene has CDR1 ENHRY and CDR2 SYGVKD. The length of the CDR3 is 13 residues. As DNA, the CDR3 is TGTGCCGTCAGGGGGACAGGTTACAATGAGCAGTTCTTC. It codes for CAVRGTGYNEQFF.

In this sample, this clonotype turned up once. At one boundary the junction diverges from the germline segment, which might be a read error. This chain uses TRBV11-2 with TRBJ1-6; 9 bases align to TRBD1. The CDR3 runs 15 residues. The germline gives CDR1 SGHAT, CDR2 FQNNGV. The CDR3 nucleotides are TGTGCCAGCAGCTACAGGGACAGGGATTGGTTACCCCTCCAGTTT. This sequence encodes CASSYRDRDWLPLQF.

This clonotype has only a few counts. CDR3 protein: CASSPGTPELGGYTF. Here the CDR3 DNA reads TGTGCCAGCAGCCCCGGGACTCCGGAGCTGGGTGGCTACACCTTC. V and J are TRBV28 and TRBJ1-2; tentative D call: TRBD1 (5 bases). The CDR3 extends over 15 amino acids. V dropped 6 bases and J dropped 7 bases, with 21 bases sitting between them. Germline V gene lookup returns CDR1 MDHEN and CDR2 SYDVKM.

On this clonotype itself: This may arise from a read error, as a much more abundant clone is one base away. The rearrangement uses TRBV7-9 and TRBJ2-5; 9 bases match TRBD2. The CDR3 extends over 16 amino acids. Germline CDR1 is SEHNR and CDR2 is FQNEAQ (reference sequence). This CDR3 reads CASSSPPSGNQETRYF. For the CDR3, the DNA is TGTGCCAGCAGCTCCCCCCCTAGCGGGAACCAAGAGACCCGGTACTTC.

Comment on this clonotype: One end of the junction is discordant with germline, which a read error may explain. The chain has TRBV12-3 or TRBV12-4 and TRBJ2-4; D may correspond to TRBD1 or TRBD2 (5 bases each). This CDR3 comprises 13 residues. The CDR3 nucleotides are TGTGCCGGCAGCCCAGGGAGTGCAAACATCCAGTACTTC. Translated, it gives CAGSPGSANIQYF.

In this sample, this clonotype turned up many times. The chain couples TRBV10-2 to TRBJ2-3; perhaps D is TRBD1 or TRBD2 (5 bases each). CDR3 length equals 12 residues. Germline V lookup: CDR1 WSHSY, CDR2 SAAADI. V was trimmed by 5 bases and J by 6 bases, leaving 9 bases between them. CDR3 in amino acids: CASSLEGDTQYF. The CDR3, as DNA: TGCGCCAGCAGTTTAGAGGGGGATACGCAGTATTTT.

This clonotype was counted at least ten times. The V and J genes are TRBV7-9 and TRBJ2-1, with a possible D match to TRBD2 (7 bases). This CDR3 is 12 amino acids long. V gave up 6 bases and J gave up 7 bases, with 10 bases separating them. Germline V gene sequence: CDR1 SEHNR, CDR2 FQNEAQ (reference sequence). The CDR3 here is CASRGGGNEQFF. Here the CDR3 DNA reads TGTGCCAGCAGAGGGGGGGGAAATGAGCAGTTCTTC. The complete variable domain, with remaining parts taken from reference TRBV7-9 and TRBJ2-1, reads DTGVSQNPRHKITKRGQNVTFRCDPISEHNRLYWYRQTLGQGPEFLTYFQNEAQLEKSRLLSDRFSAERPKGSFSTLEIQRTEQGDSAMYLCASRGGGNEQFFGPGTRLTVL.

In the case of this clonotype: At one boundary the junction diverges from the germline segment, which might be a read error. The chain has TRBV29-1 and TRBJ2-6; D is possibly TRBD2 (5 bases). From germline, CDR1 is SQVTM and CDR2 ANQGSEA. The CDR3 extends over 16 amino acids. For the CDR3, the DNA is TGCAGCGTCCATCTGGGAGAAGTATCTGGGACCAACGTCCTGACTTTC. This translates into CSVHLGEVSGTNVLTF.

On this clonotype itself: The conserved phenylalanine or tryptophan normally closing the CDR3 is absent here, so this likely arose from a read error. The rearrangement uses TRBV12-3 or TRBV12-4 and TRBJ2-2; 12 nucleotides line up with TRBD2. V shed 2 bases and J 8 bases; nucleotides not matched to a gene: 12. The CDR3 runs 18 residues. The CDR3 nucleotides read TGTGCCAGCAGTTTACGGCTAGCGGGAGGGCTTCGGACTGGGGAGCTGTTTGTT. This encodes CASSLRLAGGLRTGELFV.

Notes on this clonotype: A much larger clone lies one base from this, so it may be a read error. The CDR3 nucleotides read TGTGCCAGCAGCTTATCAACGACAGGGGAATATGGCTACACCTTC. It codes for CASSLSTTGEYGYTF. The chain joins TRBV7-9 to TRBJ1-2; 8 bases align to TRBD1. The germline V gene has CDR1 SEHNR and CDR2 FQNEAQ (reference sequence). The CDR3 has 15 amino acids. V shed 2 bases and J 5 bases; nucleotides not matched to a gene: 7.

This rearrangement joins TRBV4-1 to TRBJ1-1; maybe TRBD1 (5 bases). The germline V gene encodes CDR1 MGHRA and CDR2 YSYEKL. The CDR3 covers 13 residues. The V and J ends lost 10 bases and 4 bases respectively, with 16 bases between them. The CDR3 bases are TGCGCCAACAGTTGTGCGGGGGGCACTGAAGCTTTCTTT. This sequence encodes CANSCAGGTEAFF.

This clonotype has only one observation. Because the CDR3 is missing its conserved closing phenylalanine or tryptophan, this is likely a read error. The chain is built from TRBV11-2 and TRBJ2-1; D is unresolved. Germline loops: CDR1 SGHAT, CDR2 FQNNGV. Deletions cut 3 bases from V and 10 bases from J, with 13 bases between. This CDR3 has 13 amino acids. The CDR3 loop reads CASSFISMGEQFL. CDR3 sequence (DNA): TGTGCCAGCAGCTTTATTTCAATGGGCGAGCAGTTCCTC.

This clonotype appeared a few times. The chain employs TRBV28 and TRBJ1-1; 10 bases match TRBD1. The CDR3 sequence is 13 residues long. J lost 6 bases, V lost 6 bases, and 4 bases had no gene match. Germline loops: CDR1 MDHEN, CDR2 SYDVKM. For the CDR3, the DNA is TGTGCCAGCAGGGAGACAGGGGGCGCTGAAGCTTTCTTT. Encoded protein: CASRETGGAEAFF.

The table lists this clonotype with many counts. The chain joins TRBV4-1 to TRBJ2-1, with 7 bases that match TRBD1. The CDR3 extends over 21 amino acids. Trimming removed 0 bases from V and 0 bases from J; junction bases left unmatched: 17. The germline CDR1 and CDR2 sequences are MGHRA and YSYEKL. CDR3 region: CASSQERGGPRSFLSYNEQFF. As DNA, the CDR3 is TGCGCCAGCAGCCAAGAGCGAGGGGGCCCACGGAGTTTCCTCTCCTACAATGAGCAGTTCTTC.

This clonotype was seen only once. A much bigger clone sits one base away, suggesting this may be a read error. The V and J genes are TRBV12-3 or TRBV12-4 and TRBJ1-1; D is unresolved. The CDR3 runs to 13 residues. CDR3 protein: CASSSTRNTETFF. The CDR3 region has the DNA TGTGCCAGCAGTTCAACAAGGAACACTGAAACTTTCTTT.

Comment on this clonotype: This may be a read error, as it is one base from a much larger clone. The chain uses TRBV28 and TRBJ1-5; a possible D gene is TRBD1 (6 bases). V was trimmed by 10 bases and J by 0 bases, leaving 16 bases between them. The CDR3 length is 15 residues. Germline loops: CDR1 MDHEN, CDR2 SYDVKM. This CDR3 reads CAIRKPQGSNQPQHF. CDR3 in DNA: TGTGCCATCAGGAAACCACAGGGTAGCAATCAGCCCCAGCATTTT. Full variable domain (remainder filled in from reference TRBV28 and TRBJ1-5): DVKVTQSSRYLVKRTGEKVFLECVQDMDHENMFWYRQDPGLGLRLIYFSYDVKMKEKGDIPEGYSVSREKKERFSLILESASTNQTSMYLCAIRKPQGSNQPQHFGDGTRLSIL.

A note on this clonotype: Without the conserved terminal phenylalanine or tryptophan, this CDR3 likely stems from a read error. No DNA is shown, since the ends of the CDR3 on it are uncertain; the CDR3 is the one TCRdb lists. The chain carries TRBV29-1 and TRBJ2-1; the D segment call TRBD1 is taken from the table without a DNA check. CDR1 SQVTM and CDR2 ANQGSEA come from the germline V gene. The CDR3 extends over 15 residues, inclusive of both ends. CDR3 amino acids: CSVFIDRGFLDEQLL.

On this clonotype: A much larger clone sits a single nucleotide away, making a read error possible. V usage is TRBV7-8 and J usage is TRBJ1-2, with D possibly matching TRBD1 (5 bases). This CDR3 is built from 16 residues. CDR1 and CDR2 (germline): SGHVS, FQNEAQ. CDR3 in amino acids: CVSSLMGGAGNYGYTF. In DNA form, the CDR3 reads TGTGTCAGCAGCTTAATGGGAGGGGCAGGGAACTATGGCTACACCTTC. Combining the CDR3 with reference TRBV7-8 and TRBJ1-2 gives the whole variable domain GAGVSQSPRYKVAKRGQDVALRCDPISGHVSLFWYQQALGQGPEFLTYFQNEAQLDKSGLPSDRFFAERPEGSVSTLKIQRTQQEDSAVYLCVSSLMGGAGNYGYTFGSGTRLTVV.

The chain joins TRBV29-1 to TRBJ1-2; D is perhaps TRBD1 (6 bases). This CDR3 spans 12 amino acids. Per the germline V gene, CDR1 is SQVTM and CDR2 is ANQGSEA. In DNA, the CDR3 is TGCAATGTTCATACCGGGGGCCATGGCTACACCTTC. This sequence encodes CNVHTGGHGYTF.

As to this clonotype: At one of its ends the junction is not consistent with the germline gene, which may arise from a read error. CDR3 coding DNA: TGTGCCACCAGTGATCTGCGGCAGACTAGCACAGATACGCAGTATTTT. Residues: CATSDLRQTSTDTQYF. The gene calls are TRBV10-3 and TRBJ2-3; D gene unclear. This CDR3 has 16 amino acids. The germline V gene has CDR1 ENHRY and CDR2 SYGVKD.

Concerning this clonotype itself: The junction and the germline gene differ at one end; a read error may be behind it. V gene TRBV5-1 combines with J gene TRBJ2-2; 8 nucleotides agree with TRBD2. CDR1 SGHRS and CDR2 YFSETQ come from the germline V gene. CDR3 length: 15 residues. The CDR3 DNA reads TGCGCCAACAGCTCTCTAGCGGGCAACACCGAGGAGCTGTTTTTT. This codes for CANSSLAGNTEELFF.

This clonotype was counted a few times. A much larger clone is a single base away; this may be a read error. The J gene is TRBJ1-6, the V gene TRBV12-3 or TRBV12-4, with 7 bases fitting TRBD1. The CDR3 runs 14 residues. Here the CDR3 reads CATKSQGYNPPLHF. The CDR3 region has the DNA TGTGCCACCAAGTCACAGGGGTATAATCCACCCCTCCACTTT.

On this clonotype: An end of the junction does not agree with germline; a read error may underlie this. The chain recombines TRBV7-9 with TRBJ2-7; tentatively, D is TRBD1 or TRBD2 (6 bases each). The CDR3 has 14 residues. Germline CDR1 is SEHNR and CDR2 is FQNEAQ (reference sequence). CDR3 amino acids: CASSFSEGAYEQYF. The CDR3 DNA reads TGTGCTAGCAGCTTTTCGGAGGGGGCCTACGAGCAGTACTTC.

The sample holds many counts of this clonotype. The chain joins TRBV30 to TRBJ2-5, with D possibly matching TRBD2 (5 bases). CDR3 length: 14 amino acids. V was cut by 0 bases and J by 4 bases, with 12 bases left in between. Germline-derived CDR1 and CDR2 are GTSNPN and SVGIG (reference sequence). CDR3 DNA: TGTGCCTGGAGTGTAACAGTTCGGGGAGAGACCCAGTACTTC. Amino acid sequence: CAWSVTVRGETQYF.